The 24 T cell receptor beta chains in this list originate from one sample, sequenced in a study of CD8 T cells in acute hepatitis C reinfection. This table comes from immunoSEQ multiplex PCR, and its TCRdb copy is limited to in-frame clones, with some not included. The sample has 30,000 to 40,000 clones; around 85% are singletons. Time point meaning: naive CD8 control sorted from an acute-time-point sample. Source material: naive CD8+ T cells from PBMCs. These receptors originate from a woman aged 18-29 years who spontaneously cleared hepatitis C infection.

The chain joins TRBV2 to TRBJ2-7, with 7 positions matching TRBD2. The J segment lost 3 bases and the V segment lost 7 bases, leaving 9 bases of the junction unmatched. This CDR3 has 14 amino acids. In germline, CDR1 is SNHLY, CDR2 FYNNEI. In nucleotides, the CDR3 is TGTGCCAGCACAACTAGCGTAATGAGCTACGAGCAGTACTTC. This codes for CASTTSVMSYEQYF.

In DNA, the CDR3 is TGTGCCAGCACTTCCCTCTCGGGACAGGGCAATGGCTACACCTTC. It yields the protein CASTSLSGQGNGYTF. The genes are TRBV11-2 and TRBJ1-2, with 9 bases lining up with TRBD1. The CDR3 length is 15 residues. The V and J ends lost 7 bases and 6 bases, in that order; junction bases with no gene match: 12. CDR1 SGHAT and CDR2 FQNNGV come from the germline V gene.

The chain employs TRBV2 and TRBJ2-1; D ambiguous. This CDR3 is 13 amino acids long. The V and J ends lost 5 bases and 0 bases respectively, with 5 bases between them. The germline gives CDR1 SNHLY, CDR2 FYNNEI. The CDR3 sequence: CASSTPSYNEQFF. The CDR3 DNA follows: TGTGCCAGCAGTACCCCCTCCTACAATGAGCAGTTCTTC.

This rearrangement joins TRBV9 to TRBJ2-7; possible D gene TRBD2, 6 bases. CDR1 and CDR2 from the germline V gene are SGDLS and YYNGEE. The CDR3 runs to 14 residues. The germline V and J ends were trimmed by 2 bases and 0 bases, with 9 bases remaining between them. The CDR3 DNA reads as TGTGCCAGCAGCGTGGGAGGAGTCTCCTACGAGCAGTACTTC. Protein: CASSVGGVSYEQYF.

This chain uses TRBV29-1 with TRBJ2-5; D uncertain. Trimming pared 3 bases from V and 3 bases from J, leaving 8 bases between. The CDR3 contains 12 residues. Germline V lookup: CDR1 SQVTM, CDR2 ANQGSEA. The CDR3 protein is CSVDGGEETQYF. The CDR3, as DNA: TGCAGCGTTGACGGTGGGGAAGAGACCCAGTACTTC.

The chain has TRBV9 and TRBJ2-7, with D perhaps TRBD2 (5 bases). The CDR3 totals 14 residues. V was pared by 0 bases and J by 2 bases, with 9 bases between. CDR1 is SGDLS and CDR2 is YYNGEE in the germline V gene. In DNA, the CDR3 is TGTGCCAGCAGCGTAGCTCGCGGGCCCTACGAGCAGTACTTC. This sequence encodes CASSVARGPYEQYF.

This chain links TRBV11-2 with TRBJ1-1; a weak D match, TRBD1 (6 bases). Trimming pared 4 bases from V and 1 base from J, leaving 10 bases between. The germline V gene encodes CDR1 SGHAT and CDR2 FQNNGV. The CDR3 spans 14 residues. The CDR3 loop is CASSYLDRNTEAFF. The CDR3 nucleotides read TGTGCCAGCAGCTACCTGGACAGGAACACTGAAGCTTTCTTT.

V and J are TRBV2 and TRBJ2-1, with 9 bases that match TRBD2. V lost 10 bases and J lost 6; bases outside the gene matches: 10. The CDR3 has 14 residues. Germline V CDR1 and CDR2: SNHLY, FYNNEI. In nucleotides, the CDR3 is TGTGCCACCTTGATACTGACTAGCGGCAATGAGCAGTTCTTC. The encoded protein is CATLILTSGNEQFF.

V gene TRBV25-1 combines with J gene TRBJ2-5, with a weak D call TRBD1 (5 bases). CDR1 is MGHDK and CDR2 is SYGVNS in the germline V gene. CDR3 length equals 16 residues. Trimming removed 0 bases from V and 5 bases from J, with 16 bases in between. Here the CDR3 DNA reads TGTGCCAGCAGTGAATACCCCGACAGTGAGGCGGAGACCCAGTACTTC. Protein product: CASSEYPDSEAETQYF.

This chain joins TRBV6-5 and TRBJ2-7, with D possibly being TRBD2 (6 bases). V shed 2 bases and J shed 5 bases, with 10 bases lying between them. The CDR3 is made up of 13 amino acids. CDR1 MNHEY and CDR2 SVGAGI come from the germline V gene. CDR3 DNA: TGTGCCAGCAGTTACACGGGGGTAGACGAGCAGTACTTC. Protein: CASSYTGVDEQYF.

This sequence joins TRBV13 and TRBJ2-3; no clear D gene. This CDR3 has 14 residues. The V gene's germline CDR1 is PRHDT and CDR2 FYEKMQ (reference sequence). V was clipped by 2 bases and J by 2 bases, with 8 bases between them. The CDR3 here is CASSLQESTDTQYF. The CDR3 coding sequence is TGTGCCAGCAGCTTACAGGAGTCCACAGATACGCAGTATTTT.

This clone has more than one count but fewer than ten. The chain carries TRBV6-1 and TRBJ1-4; D not certain. Trimming removed 2 bases from V and 8 bases from J, with 12 bases in between. The CDR3 loop spans 14 amino acids. The germline V gene has CDR1 MNHNS and CDR2 SASEGT. This chain's CDR3 is CASSESSAREKLFF. CDR3 DNA sequence: TGTGCCAGCAGTGAAAGCTCGGCCCGAGAAAAACTGTTTTTT.

The chain links TRBV6-5 to TRBJ1-1; no clear D gene. Germline values: CDR1 MNHEY, CDR2 SVGAGI. This CDR3 region has 14 residues. Trimming left V 2 bases short and J 7 bases short, with 14 bases between. The CDR3 region has the DNA TGTGCCAGCAGTTACGGAAGGACGACCTATGAAGCTTTCTTT. Its translation is CASSYGRTTYEAFF.

This chain connects TRBV4-1 to TRBJ2-7; 8 positions agree with TRBD2. V trimming: 4 bases; J trimming: 5 bases; junction bases outside the gene matches: 7. Germline V gene data show CDR1 as MGHRA and CDR2 as YSYEKL. CDR3 length: 14 amino acids. The DNA for the CDR3 is TGCGCCAGCAGCCTAGCGGGAAGGGTACACGAGCAGTACTTC. Protein sequence: CASSLAGRVHEQYF.

The gene calls are TRBV10-3 and TRBJ2-7, with 9 bases fitting TRBD1. The CDR3 runs to 14 residues. The trim removed 5 bases at V and 7 bases at J, leaving 9 bases unmatched. Germline V gives CDR1 ENHRY, CDR2 SYGVKD. In DNA, the CDR3 is TGTGCCATCAGTCACGGGACAGGGTCAAGGGAGCAGTACTTC. It translates to CAISHGTGSREQYF.

The V and J genes are TRBV9 and TRBJ2-3; TRBD2 is a possible D gene (5 bases). The CDR3 totals 17 residues. Trimming shortened V by 2 bases and J by 0 bases, and 16 bases separated the two germline ends. Germline V gene sequence: CDR1 SGDLS, CDR2 YYNGEE. This CDR3 reads CASSVSGGQRSTDTQYF. The CDR3 nucleotides read TGTGCCAGCAGCGTCTCCGGAGGCCAGAGGAGCACAGATACGCAGTATTTT.

The chain has TRBV25-1 and TRBJ2-7, with TRBD1 matching over 7 bases. The CDR3 totals 15 residues. Trimming took 0 bases from V and 2 from J; bases not matched to a gene: 4. The germline V gene encodes CDR1 MGHDK and CDR2 SYGVNS. The chain's CDR3 is CASSEYRQGAYEQYF. DNA of the CDR3: TGTGCCAGCAGTGAATATCGACAGGGTGCCTACGAGCAGTACTTC.

V gene TRBV13 combines with J gene TRBJ2-4; 8 bases align to TRBD1. CDR3 length: 18 amino acids. The germline V gene encodes CDR1 PRHDT and CDR2 FYEKMQ (reference sequence). V lost 5 bases, J lost 2 bases, and 14 bases stayed unmatched. The CDR3 DNA reads as TGTGCCAGCAGCGGAAACAGGGGGACCGGAGGTACCAAAAACATTCAGTACTTC. This sequence encodes CASSGNRGTGGTKNIQYF. Together with reference TRBV13 and TRBJ2-4, the CDR3 gives the full variable domain: AAGVIQSPRHLIKEKRETATLKCYPIPRHDTVYWYQQGPGQDPQFLISFYEKMQSDKGSIPDRFSAQQFSDYHSELNMSSLELGDSALYFCASSGNRGTGGTKNIQYFGAGTRLSVL.

V is TRBV6-5 and J is TRBJ2-7; D is ambiguous. Germline CDR1 and CDR2: MNHEY and SVGAGI. V lost 2 bases and J 6 bases, leaving 17 bases between the germline ends. This CDR3 has 15 amino acids. The CDR3 here is CASSYGPGGNGEQYF. CDR3 DNA: TGTGCCAGCAGTTACGGCCCCGGCGGAAATGGCGAGCAGTACTTC.

The chain links TRBV4-1 to TRBJ2-1, with D maybe TRBD1 (6 bases). Germline CDR1 is MGHRA and CDR2 is YSYEKL. The ends were cut back, 3 bases at V and 6 bases at J, with 18 bases in the middle. The CDR3 contains 16 residues. CDR3 in amino acids: CASSQPPRGDLNEQFF. In DNA, the CDR3 is TGCGCCAGCAGCCAGCCACCCAGGGGCGATCTCAATGAGCAGTTCTTC.

The CDR3 here is CASSLERSGLSYGYTF. The CDR3 DNA reads as TGTGCCAGCAGCTTGGAACGCTCTGGGTTGAGCTATGGCTACACCTTC. The chain combines TRBV5-4 with TRBJ1-2; D not certain. The germline CDR1 and CDR2 sequences are SGHNT and YYREEE (reference sequence). The CDR3 covers 16 residues. Trimming took 0 bases from V and 4 from J, leaving 16 bases between them. The full variable domain, rest sourced from reference TRBV5-4 and TRBJ1-2, is ETGVTQSPTHLIKTRGQQVTLRCSSQSGHNTVSWYQQALGQGPQFIFQYYREEENGRGNFPPRFSGLQFPNYSSELNVNALELDDSALYLCASSLERSGLSYGYTFGSGTRLTVV.

The V call is TRBV2, the J call TRBJ2-1, with D possibly being TRBD1 (6 bases). Trimming cost V 2 bases and J 5 bases, with 25 bases left between them. Germline CDR1 is SNHLY and CDR2 is FYNNEI. This CDR3 is built from 19 residues. CDR3 nucleotides: TGTGCCAGCAGTGAATCAGCCCGATTGACAGGCCGGCTCCACAATGAGCAGTTCTTC. Residues: CASSESARLTGRLHNEQFF.

This clone was picked up one time. The chain joins TRBV7-9 to TRBJ2-5, with 7 bases that match TRBD1. The CDR3 runs to 16 residues. Germline V gene sequence: CDR1 SEHNR, CDR2 FQNEAQ (reference sequence). V lost 5 bases and J lost 5; bases outside the gene matches: 14. In nucleotides, the CDR3 is TGTGCCAGCAGCGGCTCACAGACAGGGCATATGGAGACCCAGTACTTC. Its translation is CASSGSQTGHMETQYF.

J is TRBJ2-7 and V is TRBV10-1; D call uncertain. The germline V gene has CDR1 WNHNN and CDR2 SYGVQD (reference sequence). This CDR3 has 13 residues. V dropped 2 bases and J dropped 0 bases, with 5 bases sitting between them. CDR3 protein: CASSEQSSYEQYF. Written as DNA, the CDR3 is TGCGCCAGCAGTGAGCAAAGCTCCTACGAGCAGTACTTC.